These T cell receptor beta chains were read from a single sample in a study of blood T cell repertoires in COVID-19. The protocol was immunoSEQ multiplex PCR, while the TCRdb copy is restricted to in-frame clones and leaves out a portion. The table shows about 400,000 clones, with 87% occurring only once. Material for sequencing was PBMCs or T cells enriched from blood (not recorded which). These receptors were collected from a woman between 25 and 40 years old who had recovered from COVID-19. Both conserved end residues are part of each CDR3. D genes are given only for firm matches. Clone size is given for some rows only: seen once, a few or many times, or a class if the clone is expanded.

size	J	D	V	DNA	CDR3
NA	TRBJ1-1	TRBD1	TRBV18	TGTGCCAGCTCTGCAGGGGGAGTCATGAACACTGAAGCTTTCTTT	CASSAGGVMNTEAFF
NA	TRBJ1-1	NA	TRBV23-1	TGCGCCAGCGCAGAGAACACTGAAGCTTTCTTT	CASAENTEAFF
NA	TRBJ2-1	TRBD1	TRBV19	TGTGCCAGTAGTATACAGGGGGCCGTGATCAATGAGCAGTTCTTC	CASSIQGAVINEQFF
few	TRBJ1-4	NA	TRBV3-1/TRBV3-2	TGTGCCAGCAGCCACACGGGACTGCTTAATGAAAAACTGTTTTTT	CASSHTGLLNEKLFF
NA	TRBJ2-7	NA	TRBV28	TGTGCCAGCAGTTTAAAGGGACACCGCAGATGGGAGCAGTACTTC	CASSLKGHRRWEQYF
NA	TRBJ2-1	NA	TRBV7-3	TGTGCCAGCAGCTTAGACGGGGGAGATTGGAATGAGCAGTTCTTC	CASSLDGGDWNEQFF
NA	TRBJ1-1	TRBD1	TRBV5-4	TGTGCCAGCAGAGAGACAGGGGGCGATTTGGAGGCTTTCTTT	CASRETGGDLEAFF
NA	TRBJ2-3	NA	TRBV7-3	TGTGCCAGCAGCTTAAGAGGAATTAGCACAGATACGCAGTATTTT	CASSLRGISTDTQYF
NA	TRBJ2-1	NA	TRBV28	TGTGCCAGCAGTTTGGACTCTCGGGGAGAGCAGTTCTTC	CASSLDSRGEQFF
NA	TRBJ1-2	TRBD1	TRBV7-9	TGTGCCAGCAGCCAAGGGACAGACTATGGCTACACCTTC	CASSQGTDYGYTF
NA	TRBJ2-6	NA	TRBV2	TGTGCCAGCAGTGAGCGGCAAGGTGGGGCCAACGTCCTGACTTTC	CASSERQGGANVLTF
NA	TRBJ1-5	TRBD1	TRBV18	TGTGCCAGCTCACCCGGGACAGGGGGCCGAGGTCAGCCCCAGCATTTT	CASSPGTGGRGQPQHF
NA	TRBJ2-1	TRBD2	TRBV5-1	TGCGCCAGCAGATCCGGGACTAGCCTCTACAATGAGCAGTTCTTC	CASRSGTSLYNEQFF
NA	TRBJ2-5	TRBD2	TRBV7-9	TGTGCCAGCAGCTTAGCCCCCGGGGGGGCCGGGGAGACCCAGTACTTC	CASSLAPGGAGETQYF
NA	TRBJ1-4	NA	TRBV18	TGTGCCAGCTCACCATCCCTCCTGACAGCCACTAATGAAAAACTGTTTTTT	CASSPSLLTATNEKLFF
NA	TRBJ1-1	NA	TRBV10-3	TGTGCCATCAGTGCGGGGATTACTCTGAACACTGAAGCTTTCTTT	CAISAGITLNTEAFF
NA	TRBJ2-7	NA	TRBV7-9	TGTGCCAGCAGCTTAGGGGTCCAGGGAGGCTACGAGCAGTACTTC	CASSLGVQGGYEQYF
NA	TRBJ2-1	TRBD2	TRBV5-1	TGCGCCAGCAGCTTTCTAACTGGGACTAGCGGGAGTGAGCAGTTCTTC	CASSFLTGTSGSEQFF
NA	TRBJ1-6	NA	TRBV28	TGTGCCAGCATGGGCAGGGCGAATTCACCCCTCCACTTT	CASMGRANSPLHF
NA	TRBJ1-5	NA	TRBV20-1	TGCAGTGCTAGTAAGTCGGGACTCATCAATCAGCCCCAGCATTTT	CSASKSGLINQPQHF
NA	TRBJ2-7	TRBD2	TRBV27	TGTGCCAGCAGTTGGGCTACTAGCGGGAGTTACGAGCAGTACTTC	CASSWATSGSYEQYF
NA	TRBJ2-4	TRBD2	TRBV7-9	TGTGCCAGCAGCCCCCCGGCAGGCAGCGGGGACATTCAGTACTTC	CASSPPAGSGDIQYF
NA	TRBJ2-2	TRBD1	TRBV2	TGTGCCAGCAGGCCCAGGACAGGGACCACCGGGGAGCTGTTTTTT	CASRPRTGTTGELFF
NA	TRBJ1-1	NA	TRBV15	TGTGCCACCAGCGAACGCCCCCGAGGCACTGAAGCTTTCTTT	CATSERPRGTEAFF
NA	TRBJ1-5	NA	TRBV3-1/TRBV3-2	TGTGCCAGCAGCCAAGCTCGCAATCAGCCCCAGCATTTT	CASSQARNQPQHF
NA	TRBJ2-3	NA	TRBV5-5	TGTGCCAGCAGCTTGGATCCGGGTACAGATACGCAGTATTTT	CASSLDPGTDTQYF
once	TRBJ1-2	TRBD1	TRBV4-2	TGTGCCAGCAGCGCACAGGGGGCGAAGAGTTCGGTCCGCTATGGCTACACCTTC	CASSAQGAKSSVRYGYTF
NA	TRBJ2-7	TRBD2	TRBV28	TGTGCCAGCAATAGCGGGAGCCTGGGATACGAGCAGTACTTC	CASNSGSLGYEQYF
NA	TRBJ2-7	TRBD2	TRBV4-2	TGTGCCAGCAGCCAGACCAGTAATAGCGGGATCTACGAGCAGTACTTC	CASSQTSNSGIYEQYF
NA	TRBJ1-5	NA	TRBV14	TGTGCCAGCAGCCTTGCGGGGGAGCCCCAGCATTTT	CASSLAGEPQHF
NA	TRBJ2-7	NA	TRBV2	TGTGCCAGCAAGAGGGACAACTACGAGCAGTACTTC	CASKRDNYEQYF
once	TRBJ1-3	NA	TRBV11-2	TGTGCCAGCAGCTCAATACTTGATGGAAACACCATATATTTT	CASSSILDGNTIYF
NA	TRBJ1-1	NA	TRBV5-1	TGCGCCAGCAGCTTGTGGGGAGGACAAGGCAACTTGAACACTGAAGCTTTCTTT	CASSLWGGQGNLNTEAFF